A selection of T cell receptor beta chains follows, all from one sample in a study of Graves' ophthalmopathy and Graves' hyperthyroidism. TCRdb passed the multiplex PCR reads through MiXCR, listing each CDR3 protein once. The sample records around 670,000 distinct CDR3 sequences, 35% to 50% being singletons. Sequencing was done on a sample of peripheral blood. These receptors came from an adult man with Graves' ophthalmopathy. Both conserved end residues are part of each CDR3. Each record gives: V gene, J gene, clone size, CDR3 length, D gene, CDR3 protein, CDR3 DNA. The D gene is left open where the match is weak. Some rows mark clone size as missing; the rest say once, few, many or name a class of expanded clone.

v_gene: TRBV9
j_gene: TRBJ1-4
abundance: -
len: 15
d_gene: TRBD1
CDR3aa: CASSGGGTGAEKLFF
CDR3nt: TGTGCCAGCAGCGGAGGAGGGACAGGGGCGGAAAAACTGTTTTTT

v_gene: TRBV10-3
j_gene: TRBJ1-6
abundance: -
len: 13
d_gene: -
CDR3aa: CAISDAGASPLHF
CDR3nt: TGTGCCATCAGTGATGCAGGGGCCTCACCCCTCCACTTT

v_gene: TRBV29-1
j_gene: TRBJ2-2
abundance: -
len: 16
d_gene: TRBD2
CDR3aa: CSVDTFRGDDTGELFF
CDR3nt: TGCAGCGTTGACACTTTCCGGGGGGACGACACCGGGGAGCTGTTTTTT

v_gene: TRBV11-2
j_gene: TRBJ1-1
abundance: few
len: 15
d_gene: TRBD1
CDR3aa: CASSLGTGGTTEAFF
CDR3nt: TGTGCCAGCAGCTTAGGGACAGGGGGAACGACTGAAGCTTTCTTT

v_gene: TRBV7-2
j_gene: TRBJ1-4
abundance: many
len: 14
d_gene: TRBD1
CDR3aa: CASSSDRVAEKLFF
CDR3nt: TGTGCCAGCAGCTCGGACAGGGTGGCCGAAAAACTGTTTTTT

v_gene: TRBV11-2
j_gene: TRBJ2-7
abundance: -
len: 17
d_gene: -
CDR3aa: CASRGYTGNQSPYEQYF
CDR3nt: TGTGCCAGCAGGGGTTATACAGGGAATCAATCCCCATACGAGCAGTACTTC

v_gene: TRBV12-3/TRBV12-4
j_gene: TRBJ2-7
abundance: -
len: 14
d_gene: TRBD1
CDR3aa: CASSLGQGRPEQYF
CDR3nt: TGTGCCAGCAGTTTGGGACAGGGACGACCCGAGCAGTACTTC

v_gene: TRBV12-3/TRBV12-4
j_gene: TRBJ1-2
abundance: few
len: 15
d_gene: -
CDR3aa: CASSQALQGDYGYTF
CDR3nt: TGTGCCAGCAGTCAAGCCCTACAGGGTGACTATGGCTACACCTTC

v_gene: TRBV7-2
j_gene: TRBJ1-1
abundance: many
len: 14
d_gene: -
CDR3aa: CASSLKAGRAEAFF
CDR3nt: TGTGCCAGCAGCCTCAAGGCGGGGAGGGCTGAAGCTTTCTTT

v_gene: TRBV29-1
j_gene: TRBJ2-5
abundance: many
len: 13
d_gene: -
CDR3aa: CSSIAAEGETQYF
CDR3nt: TGCAGCTCCATAGCGGCGGAGGGAGAGACCCAGTACTTC

v_gene: TRBV5-6
j_gene: TRBJ2-7
abundance: many
len: 13
d_gene: -
CDR3aa: CASRLGTSYEQYF
CDR3nt: TGTGCCAGCAGACTAGGGACATCCTACGAGCAGTACTTC

v_gene: TRBV12-3/TRBV12-4
j_gene: TRBJ1-2
abundance: -
len: 13
d_gene: TRBD1
CDR3aa: CASSHQGATGYTF
CDR3nt: TGTGCCAGCAGTCACCAGGGGGCCACTGGCTACACCTTC

v_gene: TRBV29-1
j_gene: TRBJ2-7
abundance: many
len: 13
d_gene: -
CDR3aa: CSVGPTNSYEQYF
CDR3nt: TGCAGCGTTGGACCGACGAACAGCTACGAGCAGTACTTC